The sequence of this T cell receptor (beta chain) was determined in a study of shared clonotypes between healthy human individuals. Study in general: Per donor, three plates held CD4 naive cells, three held CD4 memory, two held CD8 naive and one held CD8 memory. Study-level points and caveats: It was observed that approximately 5% of naive CD4 clonotypes were shared across several donors.

Profiled with immunoSEQ multiplex PCR; TCRdb holds only in-frame clones, not every one. Of approximately 500,000 clones in the sample, about 96% were seen once. The CDR3 contains 14 residues. Germline V gene data show CDR1 as SEHNR and CDR2 as FQNEAQ (reference sequence). V was pared by 5 bases and J by 12 bases, with 14 bases of the junction left unmatched. Worth noting for this clone: What it binds is not known.

The chain recombines TRBV7-9 with TRBJ1-1; the match to TRBD1 covers 8 bases. Sequences were obtained from naive CD4+ T cells sorted from blood. The subset: CD45RA+ positively selected. This TCR was recovered from a young woman in good health. This CDR3 reads CASSPRQGSVTPFF. In DNA, the CDR3 is TGTGCCAGCAGCCCACGACAGGGGTCGGTCACGCCTTTCTTT.